These T cell receptor beta chains were read from a single sample in a study of blood T cell repertoires in COVID-19. Clones were sequenced by immunoSEQ multiplex PCR, and TCRdb holds only the in-frame ones, with some missing. Here the sample spans some 150,000 clones, around 83% being singletons. The source material was peripheral blood. All receptors derive from a human donor in a cohort sampled during active COVID-19. The CDR3 runs from the conserved cysteine through the conserved F or W. A D gene is named only where the DNA matches it firmly. Clone size is not always given. Where it is, it says once, few, many or a class for expanded clones.

>TRBV4-1|-|TRBJ1-2|-
TGCGCCAGCAGCCAACGGCGGGGCTATGGCTACACCTTC
CASSQRRGYGYTF
>TRBV7-2|once|TRBJ2-2|TRBD2
TGTGCCAGCAGCCCTATGCTAGCGGCGAACACCGGGGAGCTGTTTTTT
CASSPMLAANTGELFF
>TRBV6-4|-|TRBJ1-2|-
TGTGCCAGTCGCCATTCGGACAGAGGGGACTATGGCTACACCTTC
CASRHSDRGDYGYTF
>TRBV7-2|-|TRBJ2-3|-
TGTGCCAGCAGCTTAGTGGTAGTCACAGATACGCAGTATTTT
CASSLVVVTDTQYF
>TRBV14|-|TRBJ2-1|TRBD2
TGTGCCAGCAGCCAAGTAGGGCTAGCGGGGTACAATGAGCAGTTCTTC
CASSQVGLAGYNEQFF
>TRBV3-1/TRBV3-2|-|TRBJ2-1|-
TGTGCCAGCAGCCAAGATTCTCTTCGTCGGAATGAGCAGTTCTTC
CASSQDSLRRNEQFF
>TRBV19|few|TRBJ1-3|TRBD1
TGTGCCAGTAGTGGGCGGGACAGGGGGCCTGGAAACACCATATATTTT
CASSGRDRGPGNTIYF
>TRBV5-6|-|TRBJ2-7|TRBD2
TGTGCCAGCAGCCAGAGAACGGCGGGACTAGTTTTTTCCGATGGGTACTTC
CASSQRTAGLVFSDGYF
>TRBV20-1|-|TRBJ1-2|-
TGCAGTGCTAGGAACGGGTATGGCTACACCTTC
CSARNGYGYTF
>TRBV6-5|-|TRBJ2-1|-
TGTGCCAGCAGTCCGAACTACCTCCCTGAGCAGTTCTTC
CASSPNYLPEQFF
>TRBV6-6|-|TRBJ2-6|-
TGTGCCAGCAGTGTCCTGGGGGCCAACGTCCTGACTTTC
CASSVLGANVLTF
>TRBV18|-|TRBJ1-2|-
TGTGCCAGCTCACCACCGCTCGGCTATGGCTACACCTTC
CASSPPLGYGYTF
>TRBV5-4|-|TRBJ2-3|TRBD2
TGTGCCAGCAGCTTGGGGACTAGCGGGAGGCAGGGAGATACGCAGTATTTT
CASSLGTSGRQGDTQYF
>TRBV19|-|TRBJ2-3|TRBD2
TGTGCCAGTAGTATAGGTGGGCGGGAGCTGGATACGCAGTATTTT
CASSIGGRELDTQYF
>TRBV18|once|TRBJ2-3|-
TGTGCCAGCTCACCCGTGGGGGGATTAGCTACAGATACGCAGTATTTT
CASSPVGGLATDTQYF
>TRBV6-6|-|TRBJ2-4|TRBD2
TGTGCCAGCAGTAGATTTAGCGGGAGTGGGGACATTCAGTACTTC
CASSRFSGSGDIQYF
>TRBV5-1|-|TRBJ2-3|TRBD1
TGCGCCAGCAGCTACGGAACAGGGGCAGATACGCAGTATTTT
CASSYGTGADTQYF
>TRBV7-2|-|TRBJ1-2|TRBD1
TGTGCCAGCAGCTCGACGGACAGGGGGAGAGCTAACTATGGCTACACCTTC
CASSSTDRGRANYGYTF
>TRBV5-1|-|TRBJ2-1|TRBD1
TGCGCCAGCAGCCTAGACAGGGGGTCCTACAATGAGCAGTTCTTC
CASSLDRGSYNEQFF
>TRBV29-1|few|TRBJ1-2|-
TGCAGCGTTGAAGGCATCGGCTATGGCTACACCTTC
CSVEGIGYGYTF
>TRBV9|-|TRBJ1-2|TRBD1
TGTGCCAGCAGCCCGGGACAGAACTATGGCTACACCTTC
CASSPGQNYGYTF
>TRBV7-9|once|TRBJ2-7|-
TGTGCCAGCAGCTTATGGCAGGACTTAAGGCAGTACTTC
CASSLWQDLRQYF
>TRBV28|-|TRBJ1-3|-
TGTGCCAGCAGTCCGCCGACACCCCGAAACACCATATATTTT
CASSPPTPRNTIYF
>TRBV2|-|TRBJ1-4|-
TGTGCCAGCAGCTTTGGGAGTACTAATGAAAAACTGTTTTTT
CASSFGSTNEKLFF
>TRBV6-5|-|TRBJ2-5|TRBD2
TGTGCCAGCAGGCTAGCGGGAGGGCCTCGAGAGACCCAGTACTTC
CASRLAGGPRETQYF
>TRBV18|-|TRBJ2-3|-
TGTGCCAGCTCACCAGGGGCGGAGGGGACAGATACGCAGTATTTT
CASSPGAEGTDTQYF
>TRBV19|-|TRBJ1-5|TRBD1
TGTGCCAGTAAGCTACGGGACAGAAGCAATCAGCCCCAGCATTTT
CASKLRDRSNQPQHF
>TRBV6-5|-|TRBJ2-3|-
TGTGCCAGCAGGCCAGGGGGCACAGATACGCAGTATTTT
CASRPGGTDTQYF
>TRBV7-8|-|TRBJ2-4|TRBD1
TGTGCCAGCAGCTTAGAACAGGGGGTGTTGAACATTCAGTACTTC
CASSLEQGVLNIQYF
>TRBV5-6|once|TRBJ1-2|-
TGTGCCAGCAGCCCCAGGGCATTGTGGGGAACTTTCGCCTATGGCTACACCTTC
CASSPRALWGTFAYGYTF
>TRBV4-3|-|TRBJ2-1|-
TGCGCCAGCAGCCAAGGACAGGCCTTATCCGAGCAGTTCTTC
CASSQGQALSEQFF
>TRBV21-1|-|TRBJ2-1|-
TGTGCCAGCAGCAAGGGAGTAGCGGGGGTCCACAATGAGCAGTTCTTC
CASSKGVAGVHNEQFF
>TRBV11-2|once|TRBJ2-2|TRBD2
TGTGCCAGCAGCTTAGGGCTAGCGGGAAGGGCAGGGGAGCTGTTTTTT
CASSLGLAGRAGELFF
>TRBV18|-|TRBJ2-5|TRBD2
TGTGCCAGCTGCACTAGCGGGAGGACCGAGACCCAGTACTTC
CASCTSGRTETQYF
>TRBV28|once|TRBJ1-2|-
TGTGCCAGCAGGCCCCGGAACTATGGCTACACCTTC
CASRPRNYGYTF
>TRBV19|-|TRBJ2-1|TRBD2
TGTGCCAGTAGTTTTTACCCGGCCCTTGGGACTAGCGGGTCCTCCTACAATGAGCAGTTCTTC
CASSFYPALGTSGSSYNEQFF
>TRBV10-2|-|TRBJ2-3|TRBD2
TGCGCCAGCAGACCGGGACTAGCGGGAGGGATGGCATATTTT
CASRPGLAGGMAYF
>TRBV6-4|few|TRBJ1-5|-
TGTGCCAGCAGTGTATTACGAGGCCAGCCCCAGCATTTT
CASSVLRGQPQHF
>TRBV7-2|once|TRBJ2-7|-
TGTGCCAGCAGCTTTCAGGAGGGCTACGAGCAGTACTTC
CASSFQEGYEQYF
>TRBV28|few|TRBJ1-2|TRBD1
TGTGCCAGCAGTTTTTCCCTTGGACAGGCCCCTTCACCATCCTTC
CASSFSLGQAPSPSF
>TRBV19|-|TRBJ2-3|-
TGTGCCAGTAGTATAGTTGGGGCTCTAGACGATACGCAGTATTTT
CASSIVGALDDTQYF
>TRBV5-4|-|TRBJ2-1|-
TGTGCCAGCAGCTTGGTGCCGGGCTCCTACAATGAGCAGTTCTTC
CASSLVPGSYNEQFF
>TRBV5-1|-|TRBJ2-1|TRBD2
TGCGCCAGCAGCTTGGAAAGCAGCCGGGGGGATGAGCAGTTCTTC
CASSLESSRGDEQFF
>TRBV7-3|-|TRBJ1-2|-
TGTGCCAGCAGCGCCTATCGGGGTGGCTACACCTTC
CASSAYRGGYTF
>TRBV7-8|few|TRBJ2-3|TRBD2
TGTGCCAGCAGCTCGGGACTATCCCCAAACCTCGAGAGCACAGATACGCAGTATTTT
CASSSGLSPNLESTDTQYF
>TRBV7-9|-|TRBJ2-1|TRBD2
TGTGCCAGCAGCTTCTTCCTAGCGGGAGTCTACAATGAGCAGTTCTTC
CASSFFLAGVYNEQFF
>TRBV19|-|TRBJ2-5|TRBD2
TGTGCCAGTAGGCGACTAGCGGGGGACCAAGAGACCCAGTACTTC
CASRRLAGDQETQYF
>TRBV7-3|-|TRBJ2-3|-
TGTGCCAGCAGCTTAGAGCTAGCAACAGATACGCAGTATTTT
CASSLELATDTQYF
>TRBV30|-|TRBJ2-1|-
TGTGCCTGGGAGAGGGATATCTACAATGAGCAGTTCTTC
CAWERDIYNEQFF
>TRBV6-6|few|TRBJ1-1|TRBD1
TGTGCCAGCAGTTACTCGGTGGGGACAGGGGGTTCTTTCTTT
CASSYSVGTGGSFF
>TRBV20-1|-|TRBJ2-1|-
TGCAGTGCCAGTGGGCGGGCGAGCTCCTACAATGAGCAGTTCTTC
CSASGRASSYNEQFF
>TRBV7-9|few|TRBJ1-4|-
TGTGCCAGCAGACGACGGGGTAATAATGAAAAACTGTTTTTT
CASRRRGNNEKLFF
>TRBV6-4|-|TRBJ1-1|-
TGTGCCAGCAGTGCCACAGCGAACACTGAAGCTTTCTTT
CASSATANTEAFF